The next 11 T cell receptor beta chains were all read from a single sample in a study of cytomegalovirus exposure and HLA in healthy donors. Primers for the PCR totalled 60 Vbeta and 13 Jbeta. Clones were read by immunoSEQ multiplex PCR, and TCRdb kept only the in-frame ones, dropping some. The table for this sample gives about 130,000 clones. Sequencing was done on a sample of PBMCs. The receptor set was obtained from a man between 35 and 55 years old in good health and CMV-seronegative.

The rearrangement links TRBV5-5 to TRBJ2-2; 11 bases align to TRBD2. The CDR3 is 18 residues long. With 4 bases clipped from V and 6 bases from J, the junction kept 14 bases outside the gene matches. The germline V gene has CDR1 SGHKS and CDR2 YYEKEE (reference sequence). The CDR3 loop reads CASSRVGLAGGAAGELFF. The CDR3 nucleotides read TGTGCCAGCAGCAGAGTGGGGCTAGCGGGGGGCGCGGCCGGGGAGCTGTTTTTT.

The rearrangement joins TRBV20-1 to TRBJ2-3; a possible D gene is TRBD2 (5 bases). Germline V gene data show CDR1 as DFQATT and CDR2 as SNEGSKA (reference sequence). The CDR3 has 10 residues. Trimming removed 2 bases at V and 8 bases at J, with 5 bases between. Written as DNA, the CDR3 is TGCAGTGCTAGAAGCGGTACGCAGTATTTT. Translation gives CSARSGTQYF.

V gene TRBV27 combines with J gene TRBJ1-5; D unresolved. Germline-derived CDR1 and CDR2 are MNHEY and SMNVEV (reference sequence). The CDR3 has 16 amino acids. The V end lost 6 bases, the J end lost 6 bases, and 21 bases lay between the germline ends. CDR3 amino acids: CASSPRIVEGGQPQHF. The CDR3 DNA reads as TGTGCCAGCAGCCCACGAATAGTGGAGGGTGGTCAGCCCCAGCATTTT.

V gene TRBV5-1 combines with J gene TRBJ2-2; D is unclear. CDR1 and CDR2 from the germline V gene are SGHRS and YFSETQ. The CDR3 runs 14 residues. V shed 3 bases and J shed 3 bases, with 9 bases lying between them. The DNA for the CDR3 is TGCGCCAGCAGCTCTAGGTGGGACACCGGGGAGCTGTTTTTT. Amino acid sequence: CASSSRWDTGELFF.

V and J are TRBV9 and TRBJ2-7, with TRBD2 as a possible D gene (5 bases). This CDR3 has 15 amino acids. Germline CDR1 reads SGDLS; CDR2 reads YYNGEE. Trimming stripped 0 bases from V and 4 bases from J, with 14 bases between. The CDR3 loop is CASSVVPGTQYEQYF. CDR3 nucleotide sequence: TGTGCCAGCAGCGTAGTACCGGGAACCCAATACGAGCAGTACTTC.

The chain employs TRBV10-3 and TRBJ2-5; 8 bases map to TRBD2. Germline CDR1 ENHRY, CDR2 SYGVKD. V gave up 3 bases and J gave up 2 bases; unmatched junction bases: 8. CDR3 length: 16 residues. CDR3 DNA: TGTGCCATCAGTGAAGTTAGCGGGATGCCTCAAGAGACCCAGTACTTC. It translates to CAISEVSGMPQETQYF.

This chain links TRBV10-3 with TRBJ1-6; possibly TRBD1 for D (5 bases). Germline CDR1 and CDR2: ENHRY and SYGVKD. This CDR3 has 15 residues. Trimming stripped 5 bases from V and 0 bases from J, with 8 bases between. Here the CDR3 reads CAISTGSSYNSPLHF. The CDR3 nucleotides are TGTGCCATCAGTACAGGTAGCTCCTATAATTCACCCCTCCACTTT.

This chain uses TRBV6-5 with TRBJ1-6, with D unclear. V lost 6 bases and J 9 bases, leaving 15 bases between the germline ends. Germline values: CDR1 MNHEY, CDR2 SVGAGI. The CDR3 length is 14 residues. The CDR3 DNA follows: TGTGCCAGCAGCCCCCAATGGGCCGCTTCACCCCTCCACTTT. Protein: CASSPQWAASPLHF.

The chain has TRBV5-1 and TRBJ1-4, with TRBD1 identical over 8 bases. This CDR3 is 14 amino acids long. In germline, CDR1 is SGHRS, CDR2 YFSETQ. Unmatched junction bases numbered 2, after V lost 2 bases and J lost 5 bases. For the CDR3, the DNA is TGCGCCAGCAGCTTCGGACAGGGAAATGAAAAACTGTTTTTT. Translating it yields CASSFGQGNEKLFF.

With regard to this clone: The same CDR3 arises from other DNA sequences in this sample as well. J is TRBJ2-1 and V is TRBV5-4, with TRBD2 matching 9 bases. V gave up 2 bases and J gave up 0 bases; unmatched junction bases: 6. This CDR3 is built from 17 residues. Germline CDR1 SGHNT, CDR2 YYREEE (reference sequence). CDR3: CASSLGSGSRSYNEQFF. The CDR3 coding sequence is TGTGCCAGCAGCTTAGGTAGCGGGAGCCGCTCCTACAATGAGCAGTTCTTC.

This sequence joins TRBV9 and TRBJ2-6, with a possible D match to TRBD1 (6 bases). V shed 5 bases and J shed 4 bases, with 16 bases lying between them. CDR1 is SGDLS and CDR2 is YYNGEE in the germline V gene. The CDR3 spans 16 residues. The CDR3 sequence is CASRHRTVGGANVLTF. The CDR3 region has the DNA TGTGCCAGCAGGCATAGGACAGTTGGCGGGGCCAACGTCCTGACTTTC. Full variable domain (outside the CDR3, taken from reference TRBV9 and TRBJ2-6): DSGVTQTPKHLITATGQRVTLRCSPRSGDLSVYWYQQSLDQGLQFLIQYYNGEERAKGNILERFSAQQFPDLHSELNLSSLELGDSALYFCASRHRTVGGANVLTFGAGSRLTVL.